The next 7 T cell receptor beta chains were all read from a single sample in a study of PD-1 blockade in classical Hodgkin lymphoma. The time point: cycle 4 day 1 (C4D1), after more than five weeks of nivolumab. No patient escaped relapse after autologous stem cell transplantation, and brentuximab vedotin exposure varied. TCRdb's table, derived via immunoSEQ multiplex PCR, lists solely in-frame clones and lacks some. The repertoire includes 90,000 to 100,000 clones, approximately 78% of them detected once, and less than 10% sits in the top ten. Source: peripheral blood mononuclear cells (PBMCs), taken before the fourth cycle of nivolumab. These receptors were collected from a human donor with classical Hodgkin lymphoma.

J is TRBJ2-1 and V is TRBV2; D perhaps matches TRBD1 (6 bases). Germline V lookup: CDR1 SNHLY, CDR2 FYNNEI. The CDR3 is made up of 17 amino acids. V was clipped by 6 bases and J by 1 base, with 19 bases between them. The CDR3 sequence: CASRLKSGAGSYNEQFF. The DNA of the CDR3 is TGTGCCAGCAGGCTGAAATCAGGGGCTGGGTCCTACAATGAGCAGTTCTTC.

This sequence joins TRBV19 and TRBJ1-1; 7 positions match TRBD1. The V gene end was trimmed by 4 bases and the J gene end by 5 bases; junction bases not matched to a gene: 4. This CDR3 comprises 13 residues. The germline gives CDR1 LNHDA, CDR2 SQIVND (reference sequence). The CDR3 loop reads CASSTTGVTEAFF. The CDR3 coding sequence is TGTGCCAGTAGTACCACAGGGGTAACTGAAGCTTTCTTT. The full variable domain, its missing parts supplied by reference TRBV19 and TRBJ1-1, is DGGITQSPKYLFRKEGQNVTLSCEQNLNHDAMYWYRQDPGQGLRLIYYSQIVNDFQKGDIAEGYSVSREKKESFPLTVTSAQKNPTAFYLCASSTTGVTEAFFGQGTRLTVV.

CDR3 nucleotides: TGTGCCTCCCGAGCAGGGGAGGCCGGGGAGCTGTTTTTT. Amino acid sequence: CASRAGEAGELFF. This rearrangement joins TRBV10-3 to TRBJ2-2; D might be TRBD1 or TRBD2, each matching 6 bases. The CDR3 contains 13 residues. V lost 11 bases, J lost 6 bases, and 16 bases lay in between. CDR1 is ENHRY, CDR2 SYGVKD, per germline.

The chain is built from TRBV5-1 and TRBJ1-2, with 10 positions matching TRBD1. V lost 3 bases, J lost 5 bases, and 7 bases stayed unmatched. The CDR3 contains 15 residues. The germline CDR1 and CDR2 sequences are SGHRS and YFSETQ. CDR3: CASSSDRGDLYGYTF. For the CDR3, the DNA is TGCGCCAGCAGCTCGGACAGGGGGGACCTTTATGGCTACACCTTC.

In this sample, this clone turned up once. Its ends do not fully match the called genes, so a read error is possible. This chain uses TRBV2 with TRBJ2-3, with TRBD2 as a possible D gene (6 bases). CDR1 and CDR2 from the germline V gene are SNHLY and FYNNEI. This CDR3 has 14 residues. CDR3 residues: CASREEREYGTQYF. In DNA form, the CDR3 reads TGTGCCAGCAGAGAAGAACGGGAGTACGGTACGCAGTATTTT.

The chain carries TRBV6-5 and TRBJ2-7; the D is unclear. The CDR3 is made up of 13 amino acids. Per germline, CDR1 MNHEY and CDR2 SVGAGI. V was cut by 2 bases and J by 4 bases, with 9 bases left in between. CDR3 nucleotides: TGTGCCAGCAGTTACGAGGATTTGTACGAGCAGTACTTC. This translates into CASSYEDLYEQYF.

The CDR3 is CASSIQGNYEQYF. The CDR3 DNA follows: TGTGCCAGTAGTATTCAGGGGAACTACGAGCAGTACTTC. The V gene is TRBV19, the J gene TRBJ2-7, with D tentatively TRBD1 (6 bases). V lost 3 bases and J 3 bases, leaving 9 bases between the germline ends. The CDR3 length is 13 residues. The germline gives CDR1 LNHDA, CDR2 SQIVND (reference sequence). Drawing the rest from reference TRBV19 and TRBJ2-7, the complete variable domain is DGGITQSPKYLFRKEGQNVTLSCEQNLNHDAMYWYRQDPGQGLRLIYYSQIVNDFQKGDIAEGYSVSREKKESFPLTVTSAQKNPTAFYLCASSIQGNYEQYFGPGTRLTVT.